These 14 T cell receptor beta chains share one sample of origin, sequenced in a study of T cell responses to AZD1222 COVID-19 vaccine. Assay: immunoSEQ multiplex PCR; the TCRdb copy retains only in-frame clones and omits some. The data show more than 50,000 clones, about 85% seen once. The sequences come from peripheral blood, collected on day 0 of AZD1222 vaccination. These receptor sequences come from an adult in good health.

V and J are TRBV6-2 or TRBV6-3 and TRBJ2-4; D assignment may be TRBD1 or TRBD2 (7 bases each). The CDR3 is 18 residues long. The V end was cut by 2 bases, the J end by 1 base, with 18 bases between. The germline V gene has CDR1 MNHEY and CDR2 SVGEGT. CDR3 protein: CASSYDPQGGTAKNIQYF. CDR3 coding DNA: TGTGCCAGCAGTTACGACCCCCAGGGGGGGACGGCCAAAAACATTCAGTACTTC.

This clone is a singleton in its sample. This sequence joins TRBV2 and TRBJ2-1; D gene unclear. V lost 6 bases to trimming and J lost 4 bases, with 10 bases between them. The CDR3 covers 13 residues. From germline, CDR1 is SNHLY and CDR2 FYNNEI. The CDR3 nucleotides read TGTGCCAGCAGGGCCCTCCAGTACAATGAGCAGTTCTTC. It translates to CASRALQYNEQFF.

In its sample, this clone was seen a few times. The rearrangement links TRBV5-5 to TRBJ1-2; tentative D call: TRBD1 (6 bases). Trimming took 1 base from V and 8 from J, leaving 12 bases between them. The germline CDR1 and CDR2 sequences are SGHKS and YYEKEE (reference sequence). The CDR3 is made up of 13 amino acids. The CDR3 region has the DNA TGTGCCAGCAGCTTGCTGGGGGCAGAGGGCTACACCTTC. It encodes CASSLLGAEGYTF.

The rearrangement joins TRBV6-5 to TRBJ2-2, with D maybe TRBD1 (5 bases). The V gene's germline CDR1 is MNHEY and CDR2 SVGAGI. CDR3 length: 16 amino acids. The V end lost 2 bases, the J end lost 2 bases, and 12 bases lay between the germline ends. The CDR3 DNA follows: TGTGCCAGCAGTTACGGGGCGGCCCTTAACACCGGGGAGCTGTTTTTT. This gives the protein CASSYGAALNTGELFF.

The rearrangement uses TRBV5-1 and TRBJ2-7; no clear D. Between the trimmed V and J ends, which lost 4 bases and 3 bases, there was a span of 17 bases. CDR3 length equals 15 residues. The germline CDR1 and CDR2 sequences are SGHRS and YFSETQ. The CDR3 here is CASSPRPSSHYEQYF. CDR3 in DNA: TGCGCCAGCAGCCCAAGGCCTAGTTCACACTACGAGCAGTACTTC. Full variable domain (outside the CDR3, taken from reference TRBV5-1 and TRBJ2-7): KAGVTQTPRYLIKTRGQQVTLSCSPISGHRSVSWYQQTPGQGLQFLFEYFSETQRNKGNFPGRFSGRQFSNSRSEMNVSTLELGDSALYLCASSPRPSSHYEQYFGPGTRLTVT.

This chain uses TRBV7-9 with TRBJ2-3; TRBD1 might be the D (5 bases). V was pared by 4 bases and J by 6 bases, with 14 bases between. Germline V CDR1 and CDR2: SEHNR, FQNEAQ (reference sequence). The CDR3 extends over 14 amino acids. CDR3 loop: CASSSRGFVDTQYF. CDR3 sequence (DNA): TGTGCCAGCAGCTCTAGGGGTTTCGTGGATACGCAGTATTTT.

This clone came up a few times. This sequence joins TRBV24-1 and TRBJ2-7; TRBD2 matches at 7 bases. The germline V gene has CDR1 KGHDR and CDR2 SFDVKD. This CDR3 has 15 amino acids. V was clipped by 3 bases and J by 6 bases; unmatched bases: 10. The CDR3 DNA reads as TGTGCCACCAGTGATACCCTTACCGGGGGGAGCGAGCAGTACTTC. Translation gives CATSDTLTGGSEQYF.

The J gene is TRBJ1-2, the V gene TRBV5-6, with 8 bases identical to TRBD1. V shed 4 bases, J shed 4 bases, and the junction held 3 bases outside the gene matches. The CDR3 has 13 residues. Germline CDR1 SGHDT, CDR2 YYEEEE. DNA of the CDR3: TGTGCCAGCAGCCCCGGACAGGGCTATGGCTACACCTTC. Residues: CASSPGQGYGYTF.

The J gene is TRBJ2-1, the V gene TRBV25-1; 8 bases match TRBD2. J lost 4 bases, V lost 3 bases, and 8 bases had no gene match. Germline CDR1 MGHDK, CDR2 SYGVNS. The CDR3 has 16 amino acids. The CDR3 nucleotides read TGTGCCAGCAGTGACCAAGGGCTAGCGGGTTACAATGAGCAGTTCTTC. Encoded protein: CASSDQGLAGYNEQFF.

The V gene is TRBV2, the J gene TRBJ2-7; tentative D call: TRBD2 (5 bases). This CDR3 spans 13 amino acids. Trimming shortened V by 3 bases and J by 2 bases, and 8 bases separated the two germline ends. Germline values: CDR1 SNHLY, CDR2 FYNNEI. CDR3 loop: CASSEGRTYEQYF. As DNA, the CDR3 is TGTGCCAGCAGTGAGGGGAGAACCTACGAGCAGTACTTC.

CDR3 loop: CASSLLGGEGETQYF. CDR3 sequence (DNA): TGCGCCAGCAGCTTATTAGGGGGGGAGGGGGAGACCCAGTACTTC. This chain connects TRBV10-2 to TRBJ2-5; possibly TRBD2 for D (7 bases). In germline, CDR1 is WSHSY, CDR2 SAAADI. This CDR3 is built from 15 residues. Trimming took off 6 bases at V and 5 bases at J, with 19 bases between the two ends.

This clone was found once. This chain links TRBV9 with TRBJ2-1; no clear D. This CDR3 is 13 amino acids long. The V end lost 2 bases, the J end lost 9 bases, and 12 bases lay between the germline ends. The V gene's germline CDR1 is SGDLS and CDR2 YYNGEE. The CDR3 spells CASSVRNTGEQFF. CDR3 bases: TGTGCCAGCAGCGTCAGGAATACCGGTGAGCAGTTCTTC.

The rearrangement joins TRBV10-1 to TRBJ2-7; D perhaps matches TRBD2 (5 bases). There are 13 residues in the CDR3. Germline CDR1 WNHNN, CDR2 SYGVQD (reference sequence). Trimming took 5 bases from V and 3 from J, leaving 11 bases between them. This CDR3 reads CASSQAGYYEQYF. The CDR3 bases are TGCGCCAGCAGTCAGGCGGGTTACTACGAGCAGTACTTC.

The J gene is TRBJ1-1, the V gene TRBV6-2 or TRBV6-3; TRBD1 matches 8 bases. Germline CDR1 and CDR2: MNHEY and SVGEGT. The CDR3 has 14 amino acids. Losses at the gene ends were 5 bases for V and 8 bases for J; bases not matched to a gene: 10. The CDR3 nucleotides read TGTGCCAGCAGTCCAGGGGGCTCGGGAGTAGAAGCTTTCTTT. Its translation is CASSPGGSGVEAFF.